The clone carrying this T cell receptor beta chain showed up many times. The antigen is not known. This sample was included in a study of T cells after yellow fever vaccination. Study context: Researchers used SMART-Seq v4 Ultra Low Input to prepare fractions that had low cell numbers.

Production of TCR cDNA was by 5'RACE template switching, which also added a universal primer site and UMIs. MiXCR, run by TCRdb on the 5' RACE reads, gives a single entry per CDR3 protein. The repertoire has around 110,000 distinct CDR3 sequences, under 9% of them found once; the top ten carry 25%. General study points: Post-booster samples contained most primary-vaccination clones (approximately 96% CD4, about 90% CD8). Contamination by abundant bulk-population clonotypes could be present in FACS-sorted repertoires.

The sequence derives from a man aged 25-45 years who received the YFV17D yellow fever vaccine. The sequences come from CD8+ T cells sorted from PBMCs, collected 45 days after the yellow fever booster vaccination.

The CDR3 DNA sequence: TGTGCCAGCAGCCGACAGGATTGGCGGTTCTTC. Translation: CASSRQDWRFF. This chain links TRBV7-9 with TRBJ2-1; perhaps TRBD1 as D (6 bases). The germline V and J ends were trimmed by 5 bases and 15 bases, with 14 bases remaining between them. The CDR3 is 11 residues long. Per germline, CDR1 SEHNR and CDR2 FQNEAQ (reference sequence).